A selection of T cell receptor beta chains follows, all from one sample in a study of response to subunit inactivated influenza vaccine. Using its own MiXCR run on the RT-PCR reads, TCRdb lists one record per CDR3 protein. The table has roughly 700,000 distinct CDR3 sequences, 15% to 18% seen once. The material was PBMCs from blood, obtained approximately 12 days after vaccination. Receptors were obtained from a man aged 50 to 60 who received an inactivated influenza vaccine. CDR3s include the opening cysteine and the closing phenylalanine or tryptophan. A D gene is named only where the DNA matches it firmly. Clone size is not always given. Where it is, it says once, few, many or a class for expanded clones.

V gene: TRBV5-1; J gene: TRBJ2-2; clone size: few; D gene: TRBD1; CDR3 DNA: TGCGCCAGCAGCGGGGATTGGACAGGAACCGGGGAGCTGTTTTTT; CDR3 protein: CASSGDWTGTGELFF
V gene: TRBV7-9; J gene: TRBJ2-7; clone size: many; D gene: TRBD2; CDR3 DNA: TGTGCCAGCAGCTTAGAAGCGGGAGGCTACGAGCAGTACTTC; CDR3 protein: CASSLEAGGYEQYF
V gene: TRBV5-6; J gene: TRBJ1-2; clone size: few; D gene: TRBD1; CDR3 DNA: TGTGCCAGCAGGCGGGACAGGCTAGCTAACTATGGCTACACCTTC; CDR3 protein: CASRRDRLANYGYTF
V gene: TRBV3-1; J gene: TRBJ2-3; clone size: few; D gene: TRBD1; CDR3 DNA: TGTGCCAGCAGCGCAAGGGGGCGAGATACGCAGTATTTT; CDR3 protein: CASSARGRDTQYF
V gene: TRBV7-6; J gene: TRBJ1-1; clone size: .; D gene: TRBD1; CDR3 DNA: TGTGCCAGCAGCCAGGACAGGGGGTTCTACACTGAAGCTTTCTTT; CDR3 protein: CASSQDRGFYTEAFF
V gene: TRBV27; J gene: TRBJ2-2; clone size: many; D gene: .; CDR3 DNA: TGTGCCAGCAGTTTACGTGCAACGGGAGGGGAGCTGTTTTTT; CDR3 protein: CASSLRATGGELFF
V gene: TRBV15; J gene: TRBJ2-2; clone size: .; D gene: .; CDR3 DNA: TGTGCCACCAGCGGCCGGACACCTCGAGGCACCGGGGAGCTGTTTTTT; CDR3 protein: CATSGRTPRGTGELFF
V gene: TRBV30; J gene: TRBJ2-2; clone size: few; D gene: TRBD1; CDR3 DNA: TGTGCCTGGATGACAGGGGGAAGGACCGGGGAGCTGTTTTTT; CDR3 protein: CAWMTGGRTGELFF
V gene: TRBV4-3; J gene: TRBJ2-1; clone size: few; D gene: TRBD1; CDR3 DNA: TGCGCCAGCAGCCAGGACGGACAGGTCACCTACAATGAGCAGTTCTTC; CDR3 protein: CASSQDGQVTYNEQFF
V gene: TRBV6-5; J gene: TRBJ1-4; clone size: few; D gene: TRBD1; CDR3 DNA: TGTGCCAGCAGTTCCGACAGGGTCCTACCGTCGAAACTGTTTTTT; CDR3 protein: CASSSDRVLPSKLFF
V gene: TRBV28; J gene: TRBJ2-1; clone size: many; D gene: .; CDR3 DNA: TGTGCCAGCAGGGCCGCGGTAGTGGAAACGTTC; CDR3 protein: CASRAAVVETF
V gene: TRBV5-1; J gene: TRBJ2-1; clone size: .; D gene: TRBD2; CDR3 DNA: TGCGCCAGCAGCCCGTCGGTATTAGCGGGAAGGGCAGGGGATGAGCAGTTCTTC; CDR3 protein: CASSPSVLAGRAGDEQFF
V gene: TRBV4-2; J gene: TRBJ2-1; clone size: .; D gene: TRBD2; CDR3 DNA: TGTGCCAGCAGCCAAGAGCCGGGACTAGCGGGAGGTTGGGGGAATGAGCAGTTCTTC; CDR3 protein: CASSQEPGLAGGWGNEQFF
V gene: TRBV19; J gene: TRBJ2-3; clone size: few; D gene: .; CDR3 DNA: TGTGCCAGTAGCATAGATTCCCGGCGGGCCCGGGATACGCAGTATTTT; CDR3 protein: CASSIDSRRARDTQYF
V gene: TRBV15; J gene: TRBJ1-5; clone size: .; D gene: .; CDR3 DNA: TGTGCCACCAGCAGCCCCCTAGGGCTGGGTCGGAGCAATCAGCCCCAGCATTTT; CDR3 protein: CATSSPLGLGRSNQPQHF
V gene: TRBV29-1; J gene: TRBJ2-3; clone size: .; D gene: TRBD2; CDR3 DNA: TGCAGCGTTGCGAAGGGGCCCCTAGCGGGACGCACAGATACGCAGTATTTT; CDR3 protein: CSVAKGPLAGRTDTQYF
V gene: TRBV11-2; J gene: TRBJ2-7; clone size: few; D gene: TRBD2; CDR3 DNA: TGTGCCAGCAGCTTAGTTGTCCTAGCGGGAGACGAGCAGTACTTC; CDR3 protein: CASSLVVLAGDEQYF
V gene: TRBV7-2; J gene: TRBJ2-7; clone size: .; D gene: TRBD2; CDR3 DNA: TGTGCCAGCAGCTTAGCAATTAGCGGGAGCTTTAGCTCCTACGAGCAGTACTTC; CDR3 protein: CASSLAISGSFSSYEQYF
V gene: TRBV24-1; J gene: TRBJ2-6; clone size: many; D gene: .; CDR3 DNA: TGTGCCACCAGTGATCCGACACAGGTTACCGGGGCCAACGTCCTGACTTTC; CDR3 protein: CATSDPTQVTGANVLTF
V gene: TRBV2; J gene: TRBJ1-5; clone size: .; D gene: TRBD1; CDR3 DNA: TGTACCAGCAGTGAAGTAGGGGGCGGTCAGCCCCAGCATTTT; CDR3 protein: CTSSEVGGGQPQHF
V gene: TRBV27; J gene: TRBJ2-3; clone size: few; D gene: .; CDR3 DNA: TGTGCCAGCAGTTTAAAGTCGGCAGATACGCAGTATTTT; CDR3 protein: CASSLKSADTQYF
V gene: TRBV12-3/TRBV12-4; J gene: TRBJ2-3; clone size: many; D gene: .; CDR3 DNA: TGTGCCAGCAGTACAGATACGCAGTATTTT; CDR3 protein: CASSTDTQYF
V gene: TRBV7-2; J gene: TRBJ1-2; clone size: many; D gene: .; CDR3 DNA: TGTGCCAGCAGCTTAGTGATTACGGGGCGTCTCTATGGCTACACCTTC; CDR3 protein: CASSLVITGRLYGYTF
V gene: TRBV5-1; J gene: TRBJ2-5; clone size: .; D gene: .; CDR3 DNA: TGCGCCAGCAGCCACGGGGCAGAGACCCAGTACTTC; CDR3 protein: CASSHGAETQYF
V gene: TRBV6-2/TRBV6-3; J gene: TRBJ1-1; clone size: .; D gene: TRBD1; CDR3 DNA: TGCGCCAGCAGACTGAGGACAGGGGTCCACACTGAAGCTTTCTTT; CDR3 protein: CASRLRTGVHTEAFF
V gene: TRBV12-3/TRBV12-4; J gene: TRBJ1-5; clone size: .; D gene: TRBD1; CDR3 DNA: TGTGCCAGCAGTTTAGGTTTTTCGGGACAGGGGAATCAGCCCCAGCATTTT; CDR3 protein: CASSLGFSGQGNQPQHF
V gene: TRBV20-1; J gene: TRBJ2-7; clone size: few; D gene: TRBD2; CDR3 DNA: TGCAGTGCTAGGCATCTTGGGGGGGCCTACGAGCAGTACTTC; CDR3 protein: CSARHLGGAYEQYF
V gene: TRBV7-9; J gene: TRBJ2-1; clone size: few; D gene: .; CDR3 DNA: TGTGCCAGCATCCGTTGGATGGGGGGGCACTCCTACAATGAGCAGTTCTTC; CDR3 protein: CASIRWMGGHSYNEQFF
V gene: TRBV15; J gene: TRBJ2-5; clone size: few; D gene: .; CDR3 DNA: TGTGCCACCAGCAGAGTTTACGAGGGACAAGAGACCCAGTACTTC; CDR3 protein: CATSRVYEGQETQYF
V gene: TRBV10-3; J gene: TRBJ2-2; clone size: few; D gene: TRBD1; CDR3 DNA: TGTGCCATCACCCGGACAGGGAACACCGGGGAGCTGTTTTTT; CDR3 protein: CAITRTGNTGELFF
V gene: TRBV2; J gene: TRBJ2-7; clone size: .; D gene: TRBD2; CDR3 DNA: TGTGCCAGCAGTGCCCGAACTAGCGGGAGTCCCGAGCAGTACTTC; CDR3 protein: CASSARTSGSPEQYF
V gene: TRBV24-1; J gene: TRBJ2-1; clone size: many; D gene: .; CDR3 DNA: TGTGCCACCAGTGATGCCAGACAGAACAATGAGCAGTTCTTC; CDR3 protein: CATSDARQNNEQFF
V gene: TRBV9; J gene: TRBJ2-7; clone size: many; D gene: .; CDR3 DNA: TGTGCCAGCAGCGACCTAGCGAGCTACGAGCAGTACTTC; CDR3 protein: CASSDLASYEQYF
V gene: TRBV4-1; J gene: TRBJ1-2; clone size: few; D gene: .; CDR3 DNA: TGCGCCAGCAGCCAGGAACAGGGTATAACCTATGGCTACACCTTC; CDR3 protein: CASSQEQGITYGYTF
V gene: TRBV6-2/TRBV6-3; J gene: TRBJ1-2; clone size: few; D gene: .; CDR3 DNA: TGTGCCAGCGGCCTCGGCTACTATGGCTACACCTTC; CDR3 protein: CASGLGYYGYTF
V gene: TRBV5-4; J gene: TRBJ1-1; clone size: .; D gene: .; CDR3 DNA: TGTGCCAGCAGCTTGGACAGATTCGGGAACACTGAAGCTTTCTTT; CDR3 protein: CASSLDRFGNTEAFF
V gene: TRBV6-5; J gene: TRBJ1-5; clone size: .; D gene: .; CDR3 DNA: TGTGCCAGCAGTTATACCAGACAGGGCAATCAGCCCCAGCATTTT; CDR3 protein: CASSYTRQGNQPQHF
V gene: TRBV12-3/TRBV12-4; J gene: TRBJ2-7; clone size: few; D gene: .; CDR3 DNA: TGTGCCAGCAGTTCATGGGGGGCTTCCTACGAGCAGTACTTC; CDR3 protein: CASSSWGASYEQYF
V gene: TRBV28; J gene: TRBJ1-5; clone size: few; D gene: .; CDR3 DNA: TGTGCCAGCAGACGAACAGCCTCCGGCAATCAGCCCCAGCATTTT; CDR3 protein: CASRRTASGNQPQHF
V gene: TRBV11-2; J gene: TRBJ2-3; clone size: .; D gene: .; CDR3 DNA: TGTGCCAGCGTAAAACCGGGACGGTTACCAGATACGCAGTATTTT; CDR3 protein: CASVKPGRLPDTQYF
V gene: TRBV11-2; J gene: TRBJ2-2; clone size: few; D gene: TRBD1; CDR3 DNA: TGTGCCAGCAGCTTTCCCCGGACAGGACGGGGCACCGGGGAGCTGTTTTTT; CDR3 protein: CASSFPRTGRGTGELFF
V gene: TRBV5-1; J gene: TRBJ1-1; clone size: .; D gene: TRBD1; CDR3 DNA: TGCGCCAGCAGCTCCGGACAGGGAGGATTCGGTGGTTCCGCGCCCATGAACACTGAAGCTTTCTTT; CDR3 protein: CASSSGQGGFGGSAPMNTEAFF
V gene: TRBV20-1; J gene: TRBJ1-5; clone size: .; D gene: .; CDR3 DNA: TGCAGTGCTCGACGGCAAAGCAATAAGCCCCAGCATTTT; CDR3 protein: CSARRQSNKPQHF
V gene: TRBV5-1; J gene: TRBJ2-6; clone size: .; D gene: .; CDR3 DNA: TGCGCCAGCAGCCACGTAACCGGGGCCAACGTCGTGACTTTC; CDR3 protein: CASSHVTGANVVTF
V gene: TRBV9; J gene: TRBJ2-1; clone size: .; D gene: TRBD2; CDR3 DNA: TGTGCCAGCAGCGTATTCCTGGGACTAGCGGGGGGACCAAGCTCCTACAATGAGCAGTTCTTC; CDR3 protein: CASSVFLGLAGGPSSYNEQFF
V gene: TRBV28; J gene: TRBJ1-2; clone size: .; D gene: .; CDR3 DNA: TGTGCCAGCAGCCAGTATGCGCCCTCAGGGGCAGGGTATGGCTACACCTTC; CDR3 protein: CASSQYAPSGAGYGYTF
V gene: TRBV5-1; J gene: TRBJ2-7; clone size: .; D gene: .; CDR3 DNA: TGCGCCAGCAGCTTGGGCCGGGAAGAGTCCTACGAGCAGTACTTC; CDR3 protein: CASSLGREESYEQYF
V gene: TRBV2; J gene: TRBJ2-3; clone size: few; D gene: TRBD2; CDR3 DNA: TGTGCCAGCAGTAAAAAAGCGGGAGCCCCCACAGATACGCAGTATTTT; CDR3 protein: CASSKKAGAPTDTQYF
V gene: TRBV10-3; J gene: TRBJ1-1; clone size: few; D gene: TRBD1; CDR3 DNA: TGTGCCATCACCTCCGGGACAGGGAACACTGAAGCTTTCTTT; CDR3 protein: CAITSGTGNTEAFF
V gene: TRBV7-6; J gene: TRBJ1-1; clone size: many; D gene: .; CDR3 DNA: TGTGCCAGCAGCTTAGCGCTGGGGGTGGCTGAAGCTTTCTTT; CDR3 protein: CASSLALGVAEAFF
V gene: TRBV20-1; J gene: TRBJ2-1; clone size: few; D gene: TRBD2; CDR3 DNA: TGCAGTGCTGGGGGAGGGGCAGGGCCCTTGAATGAGCAGTTCTTC; CDR3 protein: CSAGGGAGPLNEQFF
V gene: TRBV12-3/TRBV12-4; J gene: TRBJ2-4; clone size: many; D gene: .; CDR3 DNA: TGTGCCAGCAGTTTATCAGGACGGGGAAACATTCAGTACTTC; CDR3 protein: CASSLSGRGNIQYF
V gene: TRBV28; J gene: TRBJ1-2; clone size: few; D gene: .; CDR3 DNA: TGTGCCAGCAGCCTAGGGAAAGGAGGCTACACCTTC; CDR3 protein: CASSLGKGGYTF
V gene: TRBV7-9; J gene: TRBJ2-6; clone size: many; D gene: .; CDR3 DNA: TGTGCCAGTGGAGACTCTGGGGCCAACGTCCTGACTTTC; CDR3 protein: CASGDSGANVLTF